The 11 T cell receptor beta chains reported below all come from one sample, sequenced in a study of T cells in Graves' hyperthyroidism and ophthalmopathy. Amplification yielded TCR beta CDR3 regions, with RNA transcripts as the source. Primed by the HTBI set, a first-round RT-PCR was run on the TCR CDR3. TCRdb passed the multiplex PCR reads through MiXCR, listing each CDR3 protein once. The table records nearly 600,000 distinct CDR3 sequences, 14% of them present only once. What was sequenced was blood. The receptors come from a young woman with Graves' ophthalmopathy.

The chain recombines TRBV30 with TRBJ2-6, with unresolved D. Germline assignment: CDR1 GTSNPN and CDR2 SVGIG (reference sequence). The CDR3 is 15 amino acids. With 4 bases removed from V and 1 base from J, the gap between germline ends came to 11 bases. The CDR3 spells CAWTSGSSGANVLTF. DNA of the CDR3: TGTGCCTGGACTTCGGGCTCTTCTGGGGCCAACGTCCTGACTTTC. The complete variable domain, with remaining parts taken from reference TRBV30 and TRBJ2-6, reads SQTIHQWPATLVQPVGSPLSLECTVEGTSNPNLYWYRQAAGRGLQLLFYSVGIGQISSEVPQNLSASRPQDRQFILSSKKLLLSDSGFYLCAWTSGSSGANVLTFGAGSRLTVL.

In this sample, this clonotype turned up a few times. The rearrangement uses TRBV7-9 and TRBJ2-4, with D uncertain. Trimming took off 7 bases at V and 4 bases at J, with 17 bases between the two ends. CDR1 SEHNR and CDR2 FQNEAQ come from the germline V gene (reference sequence). The CDR3 extends over 15 amino acids. CDR3: CASIPTEGFKNIQYF. The CDR3 coding sequence is TGTGCCAGCATCCCAACGGAAGGGTTTAAAAACATTCAGTACTTC.

This clonotype appeared a few times. This rearrangement joins TRBV9 to TRBJ2-1, with 10 bases that match TRBD2. V lost 5 bases and J lost 5; bases outside the gene matches: 13. This CDR3 has 17 residues. Germline CDR1 is SGDLS and CDR2 is YYNGEE. This CDR3 is CASSGFSSGRQNNEQFF. The CDR3 DNA reads TGTGCCAGCAGTGGATTCTCTAGCGGGAGACAGAACAATGAGCAGTTCTTC.

There are a few counts of this clonotype. The chain carries TRBV7-9 and TRBJ2-1, with TRBD2 matching 12 bases. The CDR3 extends over 15 amino acids. Germline values: CDR1 SEHNR, CDR2 FQNEAQ (reference sequence). V gave up 5 bases and J gave up 4 bases; unmatched junction bases: 3. The CDR3 sequence: CASSDGLAGYNEQFF. CDR3 bases: TGTGCCAGCAGCGATGGACTAGCGGGGTACAATGAGCAGTTCTTC.

This clonotype was recorded many times. The chain recombines TRBV30 with TRBJ2-1; D remains ambiguous. Trimming stripped 5 bases from V and 4 bases from J, with 9 bases between. CDR3 length equals 12 residues. The germline V gene encodes CDR1 GTSNPN and CDR2 SVGIG (reference sequence). The DNA for the CDR3 is TGTGCCTGGGGAGACTTTTACAATGAGCAGTTCTTC. Amino acid sequence: CAWGDFYNEQFF. Drawing the rest from reference TRBV30 and TRBJ2-1, the complete variable domain is SQTIHQWPATLVQPVGSPLSLECTVEGTSNPNLYWYRQAAGRGLQLLFYSVGIGQISSEVPQNLSASRPQDRQFILSSKKLLLSDSGFYLCAWGDFYNEQFFGPGTRLTVL.

This clonotype was observed many times. The rearrangement uses TRBV12-3 or TRBV12-4 and TRBJ2-2; 9 bases align to TRBD1. This CDR3 is built from 16 residues. The V gene end was trimmed by 3 bases and the J gene end by 6 bases; junction bases not matched to a gene: 8. This CDR3 is CASSLGQGSVAGELFF. The CDR3 DNA is TGTGCCAGCAGTTTGGGACAGGGTAGTGTGGCCGGGGAGCTGTTTTTT.

This clonotype was counted only a few times. The V call is TRBV27, the J call TRBJ2-1, with D perhaps matching TRBD2 (5 bases). This CDR3 has 17 amino acids. Germline V gene lookup returns CDR1 MNHEY and CDR2 SMNVEV (reference sequence). The V end lost 3 bases, the J end lost 4 bases, and 19 bases lay between the germline ends. The CDR3 loop is CASSLAPLDTYYNEQFF. The CDR3 DNA follows: TGTGCCAGCAGTTTGGCCCCACTAGACACATATTACAATGAGCAGTTCTTC.

This clonotype appeared many times. The chain joins TRBV6-2 or TRBV6-3 to TRBJ2-3; 8 nucleotides align to TRBD1. V dropped 5 bases and J dropped 1; count of bases not matched to a gene: 8. The CDR3 sequence is 16 residues long. Germline V gene sequence: CDR1 MNHEY, CDR2 SVGEGT. The CDR3 bases are TGTGCCAGCAGTCGAAAGGTGACAGGGGGCACAGATACGCAGTATTTT. This codes for CASSRKVTGGTDTQYF.

V gene TRBV9 combines with J gene TRBJ2-5; D may be TRBD1 or TRBD2 (5 bases each). The length of the CDR3 is 16 residues. Trimming left V 3 bases short and J 2 bases short, with 17 bases between. The germline V gene encodes CDR1 SGDLS and CDR2 YYNGEE. The CDR3 is CASSDWDGELQETQYF. The CDR3, as DNA: TGTGCCAGCAGCGATTGGGACGGAGAATTACAAGAGACCCAGTACTTC. Filled out from reference TRBV9 and TRBJ2-5, the complete variable domain reads DSGVTQTPKHLITATGQRVTLRCSPRSGDLSVYWYQQSLDQGLQFLIQYYNGEERAKGNILERFSAQQFPDLHSELNLSSLELGDSALYFCASSDWDGELQETQYFGPGTRLLVL.

This clonotype has at least ten counts. The chain carries TRBV6-5 and TRBJ2-7; D not resolved. The CDR3 totals 14 residues. Germline V gene sequence: CDR1 MNHEY, CDR2 SVGAGI. V was cut by 0 bases and J by 2 bases, with 8 bases left in between. In DNA form, the CDR3 reads TGTGCCAGCAGTTACTCGAGTCAACCCTACGAGCAGTACTTC. It codes for CASSYSSQPYEQYF.

CDR3 DNA: TGTGCCGGCGGTGAGACAGGGAGAGACCAGCCCCAGCATTTT. This translates into CAGGETGRDQPQHF. The chain uses TRBV12-3 or TRBV12-4 and TRBJ1-5; 7 bases map to TRBD1. CDR3 length: 14 amino acids. The ends lost 11 bases at V and 7 bases at J; junction bases unmatched: 14.